Shown below are 27 T cell receptor beta chains from a single sample sequenced in a study of OX40 agonist ivuxolimab in advanced cancers. Libraries were prepared by immunoSEQ multiplex PCR; TCRdb keeps only in-frame clonotypes and omits some of them. The top ten hold less than 2.5% of the sample, which has about 80,000 clones, 80% to 90% seen once. Material: CD4+ or CD8+ T cells sorted from blood, obtained in a trial of the OX40 agonist ivuxolimab. The receptors stem from an adult with an advanced solid tumor such as melanoma, head and neck, liver or kidney cancer.

Of note for this clone: Relative to the germline gene, one junction end is altered; a read error may explain this. This sequence joins TRBV11-2 and TRBJ1-5; possible D gene TRBD1, 6 bases. Germline V gene data show CDR1 as SGHAT and CDR2 as FQNNGV. The CDR3 is 15 residues long. CDR3 loop: CASSLDGQPNQPQHF. The CDR3 nucleotides are TGTGCCAGCAGTTTAGACGGACAGCCCAATCAGCCCCAGCATTTT. The complete variable domain, with remaining parts taken from reference TRBV11-2 and TRBJ1-5, reads EAGVAQSPRYKIIEKRQSVAFWCNPISGHATLYWYQQILGQGPKLLIQFQNNGVVDDSQLPKDRFSAERLKGVDSTLKIQPAKLEDSAVYLCASSLDGQPNQPQHFGDGTRLSIL.

J is TRBJ2-7 and V is TRBV28; D is unclear. The V gene's germline CDR1 is MDHEN and CDR2 SYDVKM. The CDR3 length is 15 residues. The V end lost 5 bases, the J end lost 9 bases, and 23 bases lay between the germline ends. The CDR3 sequence: CASSNLRPSISRQYF. The CDR3 DNA sequence: TGTGCCAGCAGTAACCTACGGCCCTCGATCTCGAGGCAGTACTTC.

The chain links TRBV6-6 to TRBJ2-7; TRBD2 aligns across 16 bases. Germline CDR1 is MNHNY and CDR2 is SVGAGI (reference sequence). CDR3 length: 16 amino acids. J was trimmed by 6 bases and V by 4 bases; bases with no gene match: 6. This CDR3 is CASSSLGTSGRAEQYF. Written as DNA, the CDR3 is TGTGCCAGCAGTTCCCTCGGGACTAGCGGGAGGGCCGAGCAGTACTTC.

The genes are TRBV5-4 and TRBJ2-3, with D tentatively TRBD2 (6 bases). Germline values: CDR1 SGHNT, CDR2 YYREEE (reference sequence). The CDR3 length is 15 residues. V dropped 0 bases and J dropped 2 bases, with 10 bases sitting between them. CDR3 sequence: CASSLGGRFTDTQYF. CDR3 sequence (DNA): TGTGCCAGCAGCTTGGGAGGGAGGTTCACAGATACGCAGTATTTT.

The genes are TRBV27 and TRBJ1-2; TRBD1 agrees at 8 bases. The J segment lost 7 bases and the V segment lost 3 bases, leaving 10 bases of the junction unmatched. Looked up from germline, CDR1 is MNHEY and CDR2 is SMNVEV (reference sequence). CDR3 length: 15 residues. CDR3 DNA: TGTGCCAGCAGTTTGGAGGGCAGGGGGCGGGGTGGCTACACCTTC. Residues: CASSLEGRGRGGYTF.

The genes are TRBV7-3 and TRBJ2-3; D is perhaps TRBD1 (5 bases). Germline loops: CDR1 SGHTA, CDR2 FQGTGA. V dropped 5 bases and J dropped 3 bases, with 15 bases sitting between them. CDR3 length equals 15 residues. The CDR3, as DNA: TGTGCCAGCAGCCGTGACCAGGGATCTACAGATACGCAGTATTTT. Protein sequence: CASSRDQGSTDTQYF.

This chain joins TRBV5-1 and TRBJ2-1, with 12 bases that match TRBD2. This CDR3 has 14 residues. The ends lost 4 bases at V and 7 bases at J; junction bases unmatched: 3. Germline-derived CDR1 and CDR2 are SGHRS and YFSETQ. CDR3 nucleotide sequence: TGCGCCAGCAGCGTGACTAGCGGGGGTAATGAGCAGTTCTTC. Its protein product is CASSVTSGGNEQFF.

The chain links TRBV6-5 to TRBJ2-5, with TRBD2 matching 9 bases. This CDR3 region has 15 residues. Trimming removed 5 bases from V and 5 bases from J; junction bases left unmatched: 9. Germline V CDR1 and CDR2: MNHEY, SVGAGI. This CDR3 is CASSTAGGPTETQYF. The CDR3 coding sequence is TGTGCCAGCAGTACTGCGGGAGGGCCTACGGAGACCCAGTACTTC.

The chain uses TRBV6-5 and TRBJ1-1; perhaps TRBD1 as D (5 bases). V was cut by 8 bases and J by 4 bases, with 14 bases left in between. This CDR3 comprises 13 residues. Germline values: CDR1 MNHEY, CDR2 SVGAGI. The CDR3 loop reads CASLKPGGTEAFF. For the CDR3, the DNA is TGTGCCAGCCTGAAGCCCGGGGGCACTGAAGCTTTCTTT.

The CDR3 DNA reads as TGCGCCAGCAGCCAAGAGTCCGGGGGGGCGCGGAATGAGCAGTTCTTC. It is translated as CASSQESGGARNEQFF. V is TRBV4-3 and J is TRBJ2-1, with 8 bases identical to TRBD2. CDR1 is LGHNA, CDR2 YSLEER, per germline. V shed 0 bases, J shed 7 bases, and the junction held 8 bases outside the gene matches. There are 16 residues in the CDR3.

This clone was observed a single time. This chain links TRBV5-1 with TRBJ2-3; the D call may be TRBD1 or TRBD2 (5 bases each). CDR1 and CDR2 (germline): SGHRS, YFSETQ. The CDR3 is 15 amino acids. V lost 2 bases and J 7 bases, leaving 17 bases between the germline ends. CDR3 DNA: TGCGCCAGCAGCTTCCAGTCGGGGCTGGGAAATACGCAGTATTTT. The encoded protein is CASSFQSGLGNTQYF.

The chain has TRBV6-1 and TRBJ2-3; D may be TRBD2 (6 bases). Germline assignment: CDR1 MNHNS and CDR2 SASEGT. V was cut by 0 bases and J by 5 bases, with 12 bases left in between. The CDR3 consists of 15 residues. The CDR3 reads CASSEASRERDTQYF. The DNA of the CDR3 is TGTGCCAGCAGTGAAGCCAGTCGGGAGAGAGATACGCAGTATTTT.

The chain joins TRBV30 to TRBJ2-3; tentative D call: TRBD2 (5 bases). Per the germline V gene, CDR1 is GTSNPN and CDR2 is SVGIG (reference sequence). V lost 1 base to trimming and J lost 1 base, with 9 bases between them. This CDR3 is 14 amino acids long. As DNA, the CDR3 is TGTGCCTGGAGTGGCGGCGGGCGCACAGATACGCAGTATTTT. Residues: CAWSGGGRTDTQYF.

This clone has only one observation. V and J are TRBV5-6 and TRBJ2-2; D unresolved. The germline gives CDR1 SGHDT, CDR2 YYEEEE. V lost 5 bases, J lost 4 bases, and 15 bases lay in between. This CDR3 has 15 residues. CDR3 coding DNA: TGTGCCAGCAGTCGCTTTGGCGGCGTCACCGGGGAGCTGTTTTTT. Residues: CASSRFGGVTGELFF.

The V gene is TRBV27, the J gene TRBJ2-7; D is ambiguous. Germline values: CDR1 MNHEY, CDR2 SMNVEV (reference sequence). V was pared by 3 bases and J by 6 bases, with 12 bases between. This CDR3 has 13 residues. The DNA of the CDR3 is TGTGCCAGCAGTTTGAACGGGTATGGCGAGCAGTACTTC. Amino acids: CASSLNGYGEQYF.

The CDR3 DNA is TGCGCCAGCAGCCGGATCACAGGACAGGGATGGGGGGAAACCAAAAACATTCAGTACTTC. This gives the protein CASSRITGQGWGETKNIQYF. The V gene is TRBV4-1, the J gene TRBJ2-4; TRBD1 agrees at 8 bases. This CDR3 has 20 residues. Germline V gene lookup returns CDR1 MGHRA and CDR2 YSYEKL. The V segment lost 4 bases and the J segment 2 bases; nucleotides outside the gene matches: 19.

This chain links TRBV7-2 with TRBJ1-1; possible D gene TRBD1, 6 bases. Germline V CDR1 and CDR2: SGHTA, FQGNSA. The V and J ends lost 5 bases and 8 bases respectively, with 12 bases between them. The CDR3 length is 12 residues. The CDR3 loop reads CASSLRGAEAFF. CDR3 DNA: TGTGCCAGCAGCCTGCGGGGGGCAGAAGCTTTCTTT.

The chain combines TRBV6-6 with TRBJ2-3, with 10 bases that match TRBD1. Germline-derived CDR1 and CDR2 are MNHNY and SVGAGI (reference sequence). The J segment lost 3 bases and the V segment lost 5 bases, leaving 8 bases of the junction unmatched. This CDR3 has 16 residues. CDR3 nucleotide sequence: TGTGCCAGCAGTACCGGGACAGGGGACAGGACAGATACGCAGTATTTT. Amino acids: CASSTGTGDRTDTQYF.

The V gene is TRBV6-1, the J gene TRBJ2-1; 9 bases map to TRBD2. In germline, CDR1 is MNHNS, CDR2 SASEGT. The CDR3 runs to 15 residues. V shed 4 bases, J shed 6 bases, and the junction held 7 bases outside the gene matches. CDR3 sequence: CASSALAGRPNEQFF. The CDR3, as DNA: TGTGCCAGCAGTGCCCTAGCGGGGAGACCCAATGAGCAGTTCTTC.

V and J are TRBV19 and TRBJ1-4, with TRBD1 matching 7 bases. The trim removed 9 bases at V and 5 bases at J, leaving 6 bases unmatched. Germline CDR1 reads LNHDA; CDR2 reads SQIVND (reference sequence). The CDR3 runs to 13 residues. The CDR3 reads CASSGQLNEKLFF. CDR3 in DNA: TGTGCCAGCTCGGGACAGCTGAATGAAAAACTGTTTTTT. Complete variable domain (other parts from reference TRBV19 and TRBJ1-4): DGGITQSPKYLFRKEGQNVTLSCEQNLNHDAMYWYRQDPGQGLRLIYYSQIVNDFQKGDIAEGYSVSREKKESFPLTVTSAQKNPTAFYLCASSGQLNEKLFFGSGTQLSVL.

The rearrangement joins TRBV6-1 to TRBJ2-7, with D possibly called TRBD1 or TRBD2 (5 bases each). V was trimmed by 10 bases and J by 4 bases, leaving 11 bases between them. Germline V gene lookup returns CDR1 MNHNS and CDR2 SASEGT. The length of the CDR3 is 11 residues. CDR3 protein: CATRGEYEQYF. As DNA, the CDR3 is TGTGCCACGAGGGGAGAGTACGAGCAGTACTTC.

This clone came up once. The V and J genes are TRBV18 and TRBJ1-2, with D maybe TRBD1 (6 bases). Germline V gene lookup returns CDR1 KGHSH and CDR2 LQKENI. The CDR3 totals 15 residues. V lost 3 bases to trimming and J lost 6 bases, with 17 bases between them. The CDR3 nucleotides are TGTGCCAGCTCACCGCCCCGAGGGGGAACGAATGGCTACACCTTC. As protein: CASSPPRGGTNGYTF.

J is TRBJ1-4 and V is TRBV30; D gene uncertain. CDR1 and CDR2 (germline): GTSNPN, SVGIG (reference sequence). CDR3 length: 13 amino acids. V was trimmed by 4 bases and J by 7 bases, leaving 13 bases between them. CDR3 sequence reads: CAWKRTLSEKLFF. CDR3 nucleotides: TGTGCCTGGAAGCGGACCCTTAGTGAAAAACTGTTTTTT.

This clone has only one observation. This chain uses TRBV6-5 with TRBJ1-2; D is perhaps TRBD1 (5 bases). With 6 bases removed from V and 7 bases from J, the gap between germline ends came to 15 bases. This CDR3 has 13 amino acids. CDR1 MNHEY and CDR2 SVGAGI come from the germline V gene. The CDR3 DNA reads as TGTGCCAGCAGCCGTGGGACGGCCTCTGGCTACACCTTC. Translated, it gives CASSRGTASGYTF.

The chain employs TRBV7-2 and TRBJ2-7; 7 bases agree with TRBD1. Germline lookup yields CDR1 SGHTA and CDR2 FQGNSA. V was pared by 3 bases and J by 4 bases, with 9 bases of the junction left unmatched. CDR3 length: 15 residues. CDR3 protein: CASSLNPGQRYEQYF. The CDR3 bases are TGTGCCAGCAGCTTGAACCCGGGACAGAGGTACGAGCAGTACTTC.

There are a few counts of this clone. The chain couples TRBV5-4 to TRBJ2-6, with D perhaps TRBD2 (7 bases). From germline, CDR1 is SGHNT and CDR2 YYREEE (reference sequence). Trimming stripped 10 bases from V and 0 bases from J, with 20 bases between. The CDR3 covers 17 residues. The CDR3 here is CAYTPGGLSSGANVLTF. The CDR3 DNA sequence: TGTGCCTACACCCCGGGGGGCCTGAGCTCTGGGGCCAACGTCCTGACTTTC.

This clone was recorded once. This chain connects TRBV7-9 to TRBJ1-4; no clear D. In germline, CDR1 is SEHNR, CDR2 FQNEAQ (reference sequence). Trimming cost V 0 bases and J 4 bases, with 6 bases left between them. The CDR3 spans 14 residues. This CDR3 reads CASSLAPGNEKLFF. In nucleotides, the CDR3 is TGTGCCAGCAGCTTAGCGCCCGGTAATGAAAAACTGTTTTTT.